This passage covers 21 T cell receptor beta chains from one sample sequenced in a study of blood T cells in healthy people across ages (dated by TCRdb to between 2014 and 2016). The protocol used for the library was 5' RACE. Sequencing was performed on an Illumina HiSeq 2500. A second about 7 to 12 cycle PCR used a sample-barcoded 5' primer and a J-beta primer mix. In-frame beta chains were kept once TCRdb had trimmed the public reads at Q25 with fastp and called clones with MiXCR. Each entry is one CDR3 protein sequence, shown with its most common DNA and genes. The sample table contains hundreds of thousands of distinct CDR3 sequences; only one count was recorded for roughly 64% of them. Around 22% of the sample lies in the top ten. Material: blood. These receptors were collected from a man aged 30 to 45 in good health.

The chain couples TRBV4-3 to TRBJ1-6, with D perhaps TRBD1 (5 bases). The germline gives CDR1 LGHNA, CDR2 YSLEER. The CDR3 runs to 15 residues. The germline V and J ends were trimmed by 2 bases and 7 bases, with 12 bases remaining between them. This CDR3 is CASSQRGTLNSPLHF. The CDR3, as DNA: TGCGCCAGCAGCCAAAGGGGAACTTTGAATTCACCCCTCCACTTT.

Written as DNA, the CDR3 is TGCGCCAGCAGCCAAGACGGGGGGTTTACCTACAATGAGCAGTACTTC. It specifies CASSQDGGFTYNEQYF. The chain couples TRBV4-3 to TRBJ2-4, with TRBD2 matching over 7 bases. Germline V gene data show CDR1 as LGHNA and CDR2 as YSLEER. There are 16 residues in the CDR3. V was pared by 0 bases and J by 13 bases, with 15 bases of the junction left unmatched.

V is TRBV7-9 and J is TRBJ2-2; D uncertain. The CDR3 totals 14 residues. V was trimmed by 1 base and J by 7 bases, leaving 10 bases between them. The germline gives CDR1 SEHNR, CDR2 FQNEAQ (reference sequence). As DNA, the CDR3 is TGTGCCAGCAGCTTAGTTATGGTCGTCGGGGAGCTGTTTTTT. Its translation: CASSLVMVVGELFF.

The DNA for the CDR3 is TGCAGTGCTAGAGAAGGACAGCTCAGATCGCCCCAGCATTTT. Protein: CSAREGQLRSPQHF. The chain links TRBV20-1 to TRBJ1-5, with D possibly matching TRBD1 (6 bases). The germline CDR1 and CDR2 sequences are DFQATT and SNEGSKA (reference sequence). The ends were cut back, 0 bases at V and 9 bases at J, with 15 bases in the middle. The CDR3 spans 14 residues.

The chain combines TRBV13 with TRBJ2-5; 7 nucleotides line up with TRBD1. Germline V gene data show CDR1 as PRHDT and CDR2 as FYEKMQ (reference sequence). V gave up 6 bases and J gave up 4 bases; unmatched junction bases: 8. This CDR3 has 14 amino acids. CDR3 protein: CASRIEGAGETQYF. The CDR3 nucleotides are TGTGCCAGCAGAATCGAGGGGGCGGGAGAGACCCAGTACTTC. Based on the CDR3 plus reference TRBV13 and TRBJ2-5, the full variable domain is AAGVIQSPRHLIKEKRETATLKCYPIPRHDTVYWYQQGPGQDPQFLISFYEKMQSDKGSIPDRFSAQQFSDYHSELNMSSLELGDSALYFCASRIEGAGETQYFGPGTRLLVL.

The rearrangement uses TRBV2 and TRBJ2-4, with 14 bases fitting TRBD2. The V and J ends lost 5 bases and 13 bases, in that order; junction bases with no gene match: 13. The CDR3 spans 16 residues. Germline CDR1 reads SNHLY; CDR2 reads FYNNEI. This CDR3 reads CASSNPGLAGVLAQYF. DNA for the CDR3: TGTGCCAGCAGTAATCCGGGACTAGCGGGAGTGTTGGCCCAGTACTTC.

Concerning this clonotype itself: At one boundary the junction diverges from the germline segment, which might be a read error. This rearrangement joins TRBV6-5 to TRBJ2-6, with 8 bases fitting TRBD1. This CDR3 is 18 amino acids long. The germline V gene encodes CDR1 MNHEY and CDR2 SVGAGI. The CDR3 bases are TGTGTCAGCAGTTACGTCTGGGACAGGAACTCTGGGGCCAACGTCCTGACTTTC. It codes for CVSSYVWDRNSGANVLTF.

Note on this clonotype: The CDR3 ends on some other residue instead of the conserved phenylalanine or tryptophan, so this is likely a read error. The chain recombines TRBV12-3 or TRBV12-4 with TRBJ2-1; D remains unclear. The length of the CDR3 is 13 residues. Trimming removed 1 base at V and 10 bases at J, with 11 bases between. The CDR3 DNA reads as TGTGCCAGCAGTTTAGGCCCCGGGCGGGAGCAGTTCTTA. Translating it yields CASSLGPGREQFL.

This clonotype is a singleton in its sample. The chain couples TRBV7-2 to TRBJ2-5; D ambiguous. The CDR3 extends over 14 amino acids. V was trimmed by 0 bases and J by 4 bases, leaving 9 bases between them. Germline CDR1 SGHTA, CDR2 FQGNSA. CDR3 DNA: TGTGCCAGCAGCTTAGCAGACCCCACAGAGACCCAGTACTTC. This sequence encodes CASSLADPTETQYF.

The rearrangement uses TRBV4-3 and TRBJ2-5, with 9 bases fitting TRBD2. This CDR3 has 19 residues. V was pared by 0 bases and J by 3 bases, with 14 bases of the junction left unmatched. Germline CDR1 LGHNA, CDR2 YSLEER. The CDR3 coding sequence is TGCGCCAGCAGCCAAGATGTGGGGTCGGGTAGCGGGAGTAAAGAGACCCAGTACTTC. This sequence encodes CASSQDVGSGSGSKETQYF.

This clonotype was counted a few times. CDR3 coding DNA: TGCGCCAGCAGCTTGGAAGGGTTCGGCTCCGAGCAGTACTTC. It encodes CASSLEGFGSEQYF. The chain recombines TRBV5-1 with TRBJ2-5; no reliable D call. Gene TRBJ2-7 matches the end of the DNA better, so the J call may be wrong. Germline V gene data show CDR1 as SGHRS and CDR2 as YFSETQ. The CDR3 has 14 amino acids.

This clonotype was counted many times. The chain has TRBV20-1 and TRBJ2-5; TRBD1 agrees at 8 bases. Trimming removed 7 bases from V and 1 base from J; junction bases left unmatched: 5. The CDR3 runs to 13 residues. The germline V gene has CDR1 DFQATT and CDR2 SNEGSKA (reference sequence). CDR3 residues: CSGEGQGQETQYF. CDR3 coding DNA: TGCAGTGGCGAAGGACAGGGCCAAGAGACCCAGTACTTC.

The chain joins TRBV29-1 to TRBJ1-2; D is unclear. V lost 0 bases and J lost 4, with 9 bases in between. Looked up from germline, CDR1 is SQVTM and CDR2 is ANQGSEA. There are 13 residues in the CDR3. The CDR3 reads CSVEDPEAYGYTF. The CDR3 nucleotides are TGCAGCGTTGAAGATCCGGAGGCCTATGGCTACACCTTC.

V is TRBV20-1 and J is TRBJ2-2, with 8 positions matching TRBD2. This CDR3 has 13 residues. Germline CDR1 DFQATT, CDR2 SNEGSKA (reference sequence). The V and J ends lost 4 bases and 5 bases, in that order; junction bases with no gene match: 3. The DNA of the CDR3 is TGCAGTGCTACCGGGAGGGTTACCGGGGAGCTGTTTTTT. As protein: CSATGRVTGELFF.

This clonotype was found a few times. The chain uses TRBV5-1 and TRBJ2-5, with D perhaps assigned TRBD1 or TRBD2 (6 bases each). V was cut by 0 bases and J by 5 bases, with 11 bases left in between. The CDR3 has 14 amino acids. The germline gives CDR1 SGHRS, CDR2 YFSETQ. In DNA, the CDR3 is TGCGCCAGCAGCTTGGAAGGGGGGCTCGAGACCCAGTACTTC. It codes for CASSLEGGLETQYF.

This sequence joins TRBV6-1 and TRBJ2-4; TRBD1 aligns across 7 bases. Looked up from germline, CDR1 is MNHNS and CDR2 is SASEGT. The CDR3 has 18 residues. J gave up 1 base and V 6 bases, and 15 bases lay outside the gene matches. DNA for the CDR3: TGTGCCAGCAGCCCCGGGACAGACGCACTCCTGGCCAAAAACATTCAGTACTTC. It translates to CASSPGTDALLAKNIQYF.

V usage is TRBV7-9 and J usage is TRBJ2-7, with TRBD1 matching over 7 bases. Germline values: CDR1 SEHNR, CDR2 FQNEAQ (reference sequence). The CDR3 runs 16 residues. V shed 5 bases and J 1 base; nucleotides not matched to a gene: 11. CDR3 in amino acids: CASSPTPGQSSYEQYF. CDR3 DNA: TGTGCCAGCAGCCCAACCCCGGGACAGAGTTCCTACGAGCAGTACTTC.

This CDR3 reads CSATQGQYNYGYTF. The CDR3 DNA sequence: TGCAGTGCTACGCAGGGACAGTATAACTATGGCTACACCTTC. The V and J genes are TRBV20-1 and TRBJ1-2; TRBD1 aligns across 7 bases. The CDR3 sequence is 14 residues long. Looked up from germline, CDR1 is DFQATT and CDR2 is SNEGSKA (reference sequence). J gave up 1 base and V 4 bases, and 6 bases lay outside the gene matches.

This clonotype came up a few times. CDR3 in DNA: TGTGCCATCAGTGAGTCGAAGGGAAATGGCTACACCTTC. It yields the protein CAISESKGNGYTF. The chain couples TRBV10-3 to TRBJ1-2, with unresolved D. Germline values: CDR1 ENHRY, CDR2 SYGVKD. The CDR3 runs 13 residues. The germline V and J ends were trimmed by 0 bases and 6 bases, with 8 bases remaining between them.

The chain carries TRBV4-2 and TRBJ2-7; TRBD2 agrees at 7 bases. The germline V gene encodes CDR1 LGHNA and CDR2 YNFKEQ. The CDR3 totals 16 residues. The ends lost 0 bases at V and 0 bases at J; junction bases unmatched: 5. Written as DNA, the CDR3 is TGTGCCAGCAGCCAAGATCCGCGGGACTACTCCTACGAGCAGTACTTC. Its translation is CASSQDPRDYSYEQYF.

The chain links TRBV5-5 to TRBJ1-6; no clear D gene. The V end lost 1 base, the J end lost 0 bases, and 8 bases lay between the germline ends. CDR1 and CDR2 from the germline V gene are SGHKS and YYEKEE (reference sequence). CDR3 length equals 16 residues. The CDR3 bases are TGTGCCAGCAGCTTGAGGGTCGGCTCCTATAATTCACCCCTCCACTTT. Amino acids: CASSLRVGSYNSPLHF.